These 13 T cell receptor beta chains were sequenced from one sample in a study of T cell clonality in common variable immunodeficiency. Here immunoSEQ multiplex PCR was the method, and the copy in TCRdb shows in-frame clones only, minus some. The sample includes about 52,000 clones, none of them occurring once. The specimen was peripheral blood mononuclear cells. The receptors originated from a person aged 18 to 70 in good health.

This clone was counted between two and nine times. From the germline J gene comes the end of the CDR3, since the read stops 3 residues before it. The chain is built from TRBV2 and TRBJ2-3; 12 bases agree with TRBD2. This CDR3 spans 14 amino acids. The V and J ends lost 8 bases and 3 bases, in that order; junction bases with no gene match: 3. CDR1 and CDR2 from the germline V gene are SNHLY and FYNNEI. CDR3 region: CASRLAGGTDTQYF. CDR3 bases read: TGTGCCAGCCGGCTAGCGGGGGGGACAGATACG.

The table lists this clone with many counts. The missing CDR3 end, 3 residues past where the read stops, is filled in from the germline J gene. Within the sample, other DNA sequences also encode this same CDR3. This rearrangement joins TRBV29-1 to TRBJ2-7; 10 bases align to TRBD2. The CDR3 is 14 amino acids. The germline CDR1 and CDR2 sequences are SQVTM and ANQGSEA. V shed 0 bases and J 6 bases; nucleotides not matched to a gene: 5. The CDR3 spells CSVEEAGGRSEQYF. CDR3 DNA (partial): TGCAGCGTTGAAGAAGCGGGAGGGCGTAGCGAG.

This clone was detected many times. Germline is not matched at one junction end, which may reflect a read error. The read ends 3 residues shy of where the CDR3 ends; the end is completed using the germline J gene. This chain uses TRBV4-2 with TRBJ2-7; weak D call: TRBD2 (5 bases). The CDR3 extends over 15 amino acids. Germline values: CDR1 LGHNA, CDR2 YNFKEQ. CDR3 protein: CASSQAFRGSYEQYF. The part of the CDR3 DNA that was read is TGCGCCAGCAGCCAAGCTTTCCGGGGTTCCTACGAG.

This clone appeared many times. With the read ending 3 residues before the CDR3 end, the germline J gene is used to fill in that end. The genes are TRBV4-2 and TRBJ2-7, with 7 nucleotides matching TRBD2. Germline V gene lookup returns CDR1 LGHNA and CDR2 YNFKEQ. The V gene end was trimmed by 4 bases and the J gene end by 0 bases; junction bases not matched to a gene: 12. The CDR3 loop spans 17 amino acids. CDR3 DNA, as far as it was read: TGTGCCAGCAGCCTCTGGGGAGCGGGGAGGAGCTCCTACGAG. The encoded protein is CASSLWGAGRSSYE. The full CDR3 sequence reads CASSLWGAGRSSYEQYF.

This clone was recorded a few times. The read terminates 3 residues before the CDR3 end, so the remaining end is supplied by the germline J gene. The V call is TRBV7-2, the J call TRBJ1-2; perhaps TRBD1 as D (5 bases). Germline CDR1 is SGHTA and CDR2 is FQGNSA. The CDR3 loop spans 14 amino acids. Partial CDR3 DNA: TGTGCCAGCAGCTACGGGACTACCTCCTACGAC. Its translation: CASSYGTTSYD. The full CDR3 protein is CASSYGTTSYDYTF. Supplemented by reference TRBV7-2 and TRBJ1-2, the full variable domain reads GAGVSQSPSNKVTEKGKDVELRCDPISGHTALYWYRQSLGQGLEFLIYFQGNSAPDKSGLPSDRFSAERTGGSVSTLTIQRTQQEDSAVYLCASSYGTTSYDYTFGSGTRLTVV.

This clone occurred many times. The CDR3 end is not reached by the read, which stops 3 residues before it; the germline J gene fills it in. The gene calls are TRBV7-2 and TRBJ2-5; D is unclear. Germline CDR1 SGHTA, CDR2 FQGNSA. V shed 5 bases and J shed 6 bases, with 10 bases lying between them. The CDR3 contains 12 residues. CDR3 amino acids: CASSRKTKTQYF. Incomplete CDR3 DNA: TGTGCCAGCAGCCGTAAGACAAAGACC.

This clone was counted many times. Germline and junction disagree at one end, which may indicate a read error. The DNA ends 3 residues before the CDR3 does, and the rest of the CDR3 is filled in from the germline J gene. J is TRBJ1-1 and V is TRBV4-2, with a possible D match to TRBD1 (5 bases). CDR1 and CDR2 (germline): LGHNA, YNFKEQ. The CDR3 totals 16 residues. The CDR3 is CASSQDWGERGVPAFF. CDR3 DNA (partial): TGCGCCAGCAGCCAAGATTGGGGAGAACGGGGGGTACCG.

This clone was seen only a few times. With the read ending 3 residues before the CDR3 end, the germline J gene is used to fill in that end. The identical CDR3 is also encoded by other nucleotide sequences in the sample. The chain uses TRBV19 and TRBJ1-3; 9 bases map to TRBD1. Germline trimming cut 6 bases from V and 4 bases from J; bases unmatched to any gene: 13. Germline V gene sequence: CDR1 LNHDA, CDR2 SQIVND (reference sequence). CDR3 length equals 17 residues. The CDR3 region is CASRDPGQGLSGNTIYF. CDR3 DNA, as far as it was read: TGTGCCAGTAGAGATCCGGGACAGGGCCTCTCCGGAAACACC.

This clone was seen only a few times. The read comes to an end 3 residues before the CDR3 does, leaving the germline J gene to fill in the end. The rearrangement links TRBV7-9 to TRBJ2-3; TRBD1 matches at 10 bases. The CDR3 has 14 amino acids. The germline V gene has CDR1 SEHNR and CDR2 FQNEAQ (reference sequence). CDR3 in amino acids: CASSFAGTGATQYF. The CDR3 DNA, read in part, is TGTGCCAGCAGCTTTGCCGGGACAGGGGCGACG. Drawing the rest from reference TRBV7-9 and TRBJ2-3, the complete variable domain is DTGVSQNPRHKITKRGQNVTFRCDPISEHNRLYWYRQTLGQGPEFLTYFQNEAQLEKSRLLSDRFSAERPKGSFSTLEIQRTEQGDSAMYLCASSFAGTGATQYFGPGTRLTVL.

This clone was seen ten or more times. The read ends 3 residues early relative to the CDR3; the germline J gene fills the gap. The sample contains more than one DNA sequence encoding this CDR3. V usage is TRBV10-3 and J usage is TRBJ1-5, with 8 bases lining up with TRBD1. With 4 bases clipped from V and 5 bases from J, the junction kept 4 bases outside the gene matches. CDR1 and CDR2 from the germline V gene are ENHRY and SYGVKD. The CDR3 loop spans 14 amino acids. CDR3 region: CAISVDRGDQPQHF. Incomplete CDR3 DNA: TGTGCCATCAGTGTTGACAGGGGTGATCAGCCC.

This clone was seen at least ten times. The part of the CDR3 DNA that was read is TGTGCCAGTAGCGTGAGGCGGGACAGGGGCAATGAG. The encoded protein is CASSVRRDRGNE. The complete CDR3 sequence is CASSVRRDRGNEQFF. The rearrangement links TRBV19 to TRBJ2-1; TRBD1 aligns across 10 bases. Sequencing ends 3 residues short of the CDR3 end; the germline J gene provides the rest. The CDR3 has 15 amino acids. With V trimmed by 6 bases and J by 6 bases, 8 bases remained unmatched. Per the germline V gene, CDR1 is LNHDA and CDR2 is SQIVND (reference sequence).

This clone occurred a few times. The CDR3 end falls 3 residues outside the read, so it is completed with the germline J gene. The chain employs TRBV29-1 and TRBJ2-7, with 11 bases that match TRBD1. The germline V gene has CDR1 SQVTM and CDR2 ANQGSEA. This CDR3 is built from 15 residues. V gave up 3 bases and J gave up 2 bases; unmatched junction bases: 6. This CDR3 is CSVDVRGQGAYEQYF. The sequenced CDR3 bases are TGCAGCGTTGATGTTCGGGGACAGGGGGCCTACGAG.

The sample holds many counts of this clone. The CDR3 extends 3 residues past the end of the read, so its final part is completed from the germline J gene. The chain combines TRBV30 with TRBJ1-2; 8 positions match TRBD1. V gave up 4 bases and J gave up 4 bases; unmatched junction bases: 5. CDR1 and CDR2 from the germline V gene are GTSNPN and SVGIG (reference sequence). The CDR3 contains 13 residues. The DNA read from the CDR3 is TGTGCCTGGAATCCGACAGGGGCCTATGGC. This codes for CAWNPTGAYG. The entire CDR3 protein is CAWNPTGAYGYTF.